This TCR beta chain was identified during a study of beta chain features in type 1 diabetes. For this clone: Its antigen is unknown.

The V end lost 1 base, the J end lost 4 bases, and 13 bases lay between the germline ends. Germline assignment: CDR1 LGHNA and CDR2 YNFKEQ. The CDR3 covers 15 residues. Of the isolated RNA, all was reverse transcribed, and so the sequenced material was expressed TCRB transcripts. Sequencing of naive, central memory and regulatory T cell samples gave an average of approximately 3.5 million reads. Measured with immunoSEQ multiplex PCR; TCRdb has only the in-frame clones, and not every one. The repertoire holds around 180,000 clones, with around 7.9% as singletons. Study conclusions and caveats: Moderately but significantly shorter TCRB CDR3s were found in Type 1 diabetes patients in all four CD4+ subsets.

Sequencing input: central memory CD4+ T cells from blood. V gene TRBV4-2 combines with J gene TRBJ1-2, with D perhaps TRBD1 (6 bases). This TCR was sampled from a young man with type 1 diabetes. This CDR3 reads CASSQATGHLYGYTF. CDR3 bases: TGTGCCAGCAGCCAAGCTACGGGACACCTCTATGGCTACACCTTC.